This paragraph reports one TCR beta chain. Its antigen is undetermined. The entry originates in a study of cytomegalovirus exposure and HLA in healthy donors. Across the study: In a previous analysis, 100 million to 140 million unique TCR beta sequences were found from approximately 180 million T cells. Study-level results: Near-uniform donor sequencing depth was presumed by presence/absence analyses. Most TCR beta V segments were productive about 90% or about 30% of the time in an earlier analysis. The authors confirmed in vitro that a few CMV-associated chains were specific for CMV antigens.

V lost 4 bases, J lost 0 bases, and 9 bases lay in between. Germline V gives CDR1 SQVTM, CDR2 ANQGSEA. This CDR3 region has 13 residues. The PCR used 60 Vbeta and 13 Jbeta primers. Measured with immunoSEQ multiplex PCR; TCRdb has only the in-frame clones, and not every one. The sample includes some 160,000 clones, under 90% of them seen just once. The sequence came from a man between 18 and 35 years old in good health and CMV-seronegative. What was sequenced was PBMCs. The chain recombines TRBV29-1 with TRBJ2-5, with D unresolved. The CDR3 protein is CSVGGLYQETQYF. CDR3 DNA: TGCAGCGTTGGAGGTTTGTACCAAGAGACCCAGTACTTC.